This T cell receptor beta chain is drawn from a study of preoperative IRX-2 immunotherapy in early breast cancer. TCRdb's copy holds only in-frame clones and misses some; the assay was immunoSEQ multiplex PCR. The repertoire consists of roughly 24,000 clones, with approximately 95% occurring once and the leading ten covering 16%. Regarding treatment: preoperative locoregional IRX-2 cytokine immunotherapy. This phase Ib study tested locoregional IRX-2 cytokine immunotherapy given before surgery. The specimen comprised tumor tissue, sampled after IRX-2 immunotherapy. The sequence derives from a human donor with breast cancer.

The CDR3 sequence is CASSVGEGGLGYEQYF. The CDR3, as DNA: TGTGCCAGCAGCGTAGGAGAGGGGGGACTAGGGTACGAGCAGTACTTC. The rearrangement links TRBV9 to TRBJ2-7; 8 bases match TRBD2. Germline CDR1 is SGDLS and CDR2 is YYNGEE. CDR3 length: 16 residues. V lost 0 bases, J lost 4 bases, and 9 bases stayed unmatched. The full variable domain, with the rest looked up from reference TRBV9 and TRBJ2-7, is DSGVTQTPKHLITATGQRVTLRCSPRSGDLSVYWYQQSLDQGLQFLIQYYNGEERAKGNILERFSAQQFPDLHSELNLSSLELGDSALYFCASSVGEGGLGYEQYFGPGTRLTVT.